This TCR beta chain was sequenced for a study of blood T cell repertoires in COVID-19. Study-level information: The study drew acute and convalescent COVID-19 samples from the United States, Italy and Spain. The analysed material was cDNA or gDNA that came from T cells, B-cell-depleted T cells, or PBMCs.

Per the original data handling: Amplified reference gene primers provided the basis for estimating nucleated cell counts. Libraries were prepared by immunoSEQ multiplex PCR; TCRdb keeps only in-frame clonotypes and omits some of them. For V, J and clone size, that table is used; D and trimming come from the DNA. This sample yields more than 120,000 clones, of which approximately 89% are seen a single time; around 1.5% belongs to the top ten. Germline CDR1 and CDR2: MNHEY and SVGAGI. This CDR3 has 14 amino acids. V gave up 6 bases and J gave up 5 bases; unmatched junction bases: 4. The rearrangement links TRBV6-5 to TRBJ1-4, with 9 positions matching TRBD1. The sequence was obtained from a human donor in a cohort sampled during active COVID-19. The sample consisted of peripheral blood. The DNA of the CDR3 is TGTGCCAGCAGCCGGGGACAGGGAAATGAAAAACTGTTTTTT. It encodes CASSRGQGNEKLFF.